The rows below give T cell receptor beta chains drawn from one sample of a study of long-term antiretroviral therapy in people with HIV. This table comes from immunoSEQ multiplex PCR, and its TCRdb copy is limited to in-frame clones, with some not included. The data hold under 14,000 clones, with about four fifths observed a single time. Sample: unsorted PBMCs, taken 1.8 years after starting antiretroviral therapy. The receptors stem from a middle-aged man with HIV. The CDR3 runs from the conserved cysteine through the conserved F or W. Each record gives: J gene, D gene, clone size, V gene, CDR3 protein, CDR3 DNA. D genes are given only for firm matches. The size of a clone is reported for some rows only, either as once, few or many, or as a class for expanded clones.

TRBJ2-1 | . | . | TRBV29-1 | CSVRPGDNEQFF | TGCAGCGTTAGACCCGGCGACAATGAGCAGTTCTTC
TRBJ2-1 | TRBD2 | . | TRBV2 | CASSASGRAGNEQFF | TGTGCCAGCAGCGCTAGCGGGAGGGCCGGTAATGAGCAGTTCTTC
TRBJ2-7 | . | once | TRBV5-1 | CASSLEGHPSGYEQYF | TGCGCCAGCAGCTTGGAGGGACATCCATCTGGCTACGAGCAGTACTTC
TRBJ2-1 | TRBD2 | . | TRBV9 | CASSAHTGLAYNEQFF | TGTGCCAGCAGCGCCCACACGGGACTAGCGTATAATGAGCAGTTCTTC
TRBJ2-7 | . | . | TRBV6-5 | CASSAGQWLSYEQYF | TGTGCCAGCAGTGCGGGACAGTGGCTCTCCTACGAGCAGTACTTC
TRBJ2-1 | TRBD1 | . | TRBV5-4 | CASSSGTGLSYNEQFF | TGTGCCAGCAGCTCAGGGACAGGGTTATCCTACAATGAGCAGTTCTTC
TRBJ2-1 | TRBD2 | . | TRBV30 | CAWQLAVTNNEQFF | TGTGCCTGGCAGCTAGCGGTCACGAACAATGAGCAGTTCTTC
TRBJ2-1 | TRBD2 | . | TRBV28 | CASTPGAGAYNEQFF | TGTGCCAGCACCCCTGGGGCGGGAGCCTACAATGAGCAGTTCTTC
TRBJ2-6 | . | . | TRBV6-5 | CASSRSGANVLTF | TGTGCCAGCAGTCGCTCTGGGGCCAACGTCCTGACTTTC
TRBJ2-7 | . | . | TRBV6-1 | CASSEWTNTNYEQYF | TGTGCCAGCAGTGAGTGGACTAACACCAACTACGAGCAGTACTTC